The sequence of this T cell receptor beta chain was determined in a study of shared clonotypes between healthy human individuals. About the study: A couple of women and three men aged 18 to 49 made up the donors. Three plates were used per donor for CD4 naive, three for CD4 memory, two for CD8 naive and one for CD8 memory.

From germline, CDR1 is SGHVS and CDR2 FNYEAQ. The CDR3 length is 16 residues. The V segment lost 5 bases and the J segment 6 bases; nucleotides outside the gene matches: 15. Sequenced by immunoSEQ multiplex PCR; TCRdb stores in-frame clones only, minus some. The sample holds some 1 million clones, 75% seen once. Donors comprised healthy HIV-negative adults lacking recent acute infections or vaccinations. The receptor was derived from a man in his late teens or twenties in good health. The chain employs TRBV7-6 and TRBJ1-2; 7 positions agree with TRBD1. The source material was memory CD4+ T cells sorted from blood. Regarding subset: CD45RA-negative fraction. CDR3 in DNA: TGTGCCAGCAGCCCAAAACCCGGACAGGCCCTTCATGGCTACACCTTC. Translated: CASSPKPGQALHGYTF.